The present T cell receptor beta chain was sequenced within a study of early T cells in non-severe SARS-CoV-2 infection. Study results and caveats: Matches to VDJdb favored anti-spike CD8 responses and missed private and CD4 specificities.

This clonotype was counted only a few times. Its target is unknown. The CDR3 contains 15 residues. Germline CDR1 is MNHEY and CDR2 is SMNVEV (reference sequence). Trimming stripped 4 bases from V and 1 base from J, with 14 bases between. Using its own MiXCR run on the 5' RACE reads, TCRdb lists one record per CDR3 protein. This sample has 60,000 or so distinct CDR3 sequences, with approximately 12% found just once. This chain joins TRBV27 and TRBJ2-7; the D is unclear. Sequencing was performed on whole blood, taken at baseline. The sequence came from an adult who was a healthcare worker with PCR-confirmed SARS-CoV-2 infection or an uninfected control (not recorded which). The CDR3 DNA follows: TGTGCCAGCAGTTCGATAATAGGTTTATCCTACGAGCAGTACTTC. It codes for CASSSIIGLSYEQYF.